This is a list of T cell receptor beta chains from one sample in a study of shared clonotypes between healthy human individuals. Assay used: immunoSEQ multiplex PCR; TCRdb lists only in-frame clones, some missing. The sample holds approximately 350,000 clones; around 67% are singletons and the top ten take around a tenth. Sequencing used memory CD4+ T cells sorted from blood. The receptors derive from a man aged 25 to 40 in good health. Both conserved end residues are part of each CDR3. A D gene is named only where the DNA matches it firmly. For some rows the clone size is stated as once, few or many, or as a class when expanded; others skip it.

TRBJ2-3	TRBV9	NA	NA	CASSVGGIADTQYF	TGTGCCAGCAGCGTAGGTGGCATTGCAGATACGCAGTATTTT
TRBJ1-4	TRBV7-8	few	NA	CASSPRTGANEKLFF	TGTGCCAGCAGTCCCAGGACGGGAGCCAATGAAAAACTGTTTTTT
TRBJ2-7	TRBV2	once	TRBD1	CASSGDRASSYEQYF	TGTGCCAGCAGCGGTGACAGGGCAAGCTCCTACGAGCAGTACTTC
TRBJ2-7	TRBV18	once	NA	CASSPPDRQANLYEQYF	TGTGCCAGCTCACCACCCGACAGACAGGCCAATCTATACGAGCAGTACTTC
TRBJ2-1	TRBV6-5	NA	TRBD1	CASGLTGGYEQFF	TGTGCCAGCGGGTTAACAGGGGGGTATGAGCAGTTCTTC
TRBJ2-2	TRBV28	NA	TRBD2	CASSPYLAGGIAGELFF	TGTGCCAGCAGTCCATACTTAGCGGGAGGGATAGCGGGGGAGCTGTTTTTT
TRBJ1-2	TRBV2	NA	NA	CASSYRATYGYTF	TGTGCCAGCAGTTACAGGGCCACCTATGGCTACACCTTC
TRBJ2-5	TRBV5-1	few	NA	CASSLLSSETQYF	TGCGCCAGCAGCTTGTTGAGTTCGGAGACCCAGTACTTC
TRBJ2-7	TRBV7-2	NA	NA	CASSLAAGHSYEQYF	TGTGCCAGCAGCTTAGCGGCGGGACACTCCTACGAGCAGTACTTC
TRBJ2-7	TRBV5-1	NA	NA	CASSFTASTYEQYF	TGCGCCAGCAGCTTTACGGCCAGCACCTACGAGCAGTACTTC
TRBJ2-1	TRBV19	NA	NA	CASSIAESSYNEQFF	TGTGCCAGTAGTATAGCAGAGAGCTCCTACAATGAGCAGTTCTTC
TRBJ2-3	TRBV27	NA	TRBD2	CASSLGTRLVKTDTQYF	TGTGCCAGCAGTCTCGGGACTAGACTAGTTAAGACAGATACGCAGTATTTT
TRBJ1-3	TRBV18	NA	TRBD1	CASSRDRGNTIYF	TGTGCCAGCTCACGGGACAGGGGAAACACCATATATTTT
TRBJ2-7	TRBV18	few	NA	CASSPPPTPSKQYF	TGTGCCAGCTCACCCCCCCCCACACCTTCAAAACAGTACTTC
TRBJ1-5	TRBV18	NA	TRBD1	CASSSPGTGFNQPQHF	TGTGCCAGCTCATCTCCTGGGACAGGGTTTAATCAGCCCCAGCATTTT
TRBJ2-2	TRBV29-1	NA	NA	CSVRRVIGNTGELFF	TGCAGCGTTCGTAGAGTAATCGGAAACACCGGGGAGCTGTTTTTT
TRBJ2-5	TRBV5-1	NA	TRBD1	CASRQTGGQETQYF	TGCGCCAGCAGGCAAACAGGGGGCCAAGAGACCCAGTACTTC
TRBJ1-3	TRBV6-1	once	NA	CASRTGFGDTIYF	TGTGCCAGCCGGACCGGGTTTGGAGACACCATATATTTT
TRBJ2-7	TRBV28	NA	NA	CASSLGGYEQYF	TGTGCCAGCAGCCTAGGGGGTTACGAGCAGTACTTC
TRBJ2-3	TRBV6-1	few	TRBD1	CASRQGQSTDTQYF	TGTGCCAGCAGACAGGGACAGAGCACAGATACGCAGTATTTT
TRBJ2-1	TRBV5-1	NA	TRBD2	CASSFGLAGINEQFF	TGCGCCAGCAGCTTTGGACTAGCGGGAATAAATGAGCAGTTCTTC
TRBJ1-1	TRBV14	NA	TRBD1	CASSKVTGGTEAFF	TGTGCCAGCAGCAAAGTAACAGGGGGGACTGAAGCTTTCTTT
TRBJ1-4	TRBV15	NA	NA	CATSRDRGSVNEKLFF	TGTGCCACCAGCAGAGATCGGGGCAGTGTAAATGAAAAACTGTTTTTT
TRBJ2-4	TRBV10-3	few	TRBD2	CAISEPTSGSYIQYF	TGTGCCATCAGTGAGCCAACTAGCGGGTCTTACATTCAGTACTTC
TRBJ1-2	TRBV11-2	NA	TRBD1	CASSSLRDRVNGYTF	TGTGCCAGCAGCTCCCTCCGGGACAGGGTGAATGGCTACACCTTC
TRBJ1-5	TRBV6-1	NA	NA	CASSWTNSNQPQHF	TGTGCCAGCAGTTGGACTAATAGCAATCAGCCCCAGCATTTT
TRBJ1-3	TRBV28	NA	TRBD1	CASSPRTGQSSGNTIYF	TGTGCCAGCAGCCCCCGGACAGGTCAGAGCTCTGGAAACACCATATATTTT
TRBJ1-2	TRBV29-1	NA	NA	CSVDYRGANYGYTF	TGCAGCGTTGATTACAGAGGGGCTAACTATGGCTACACCTTC
TRBJ2-2	TRBV5-5	NA	NA	CASSPRGARIRELFF	TGTGCCAGCAGCCCCCGGGGGGCGAGGATCAGGGAGCTGTTTTTT
TRBJ2-7	TRBV28	NA	NA	CASGVPSYEQYF	TGTGCCTCAGGGGTCCCCTCCTACGAGCAGTACTTC
TRBJ1-2	TRBV5-1	NA	TRBD1	CASSSGGSYGYTF	TGCGCCAGCAGCTCAGGGGGAAGCTATGGCTACACCTTC
TRBJ2-2	TRBV6-4	few	NA	CASSVVHSNTGELFF	TGTGCCAGCAGTGTCGTACACTCGAACACCGGGGAGCTGTTTTTT
TRBJ2-4	TRBV19	NA	NA	CASSRTENIQYF	TGTGCCAGTAGTAGGACAGAAAACATTCAGTACTTC
TRBJ2-7	TRBV27	few	TRBD1	CASSLWGHRDSFPYEQYF	TGTGCCAGCAGTTTGTGGGGACACCGGGACAGCTTCCCCTACGAGCAGTACTTC
TRBJ2-3	TRBV5-1	NA	NA	CASSLGSSTDTQYF	TGCGCCAGCAGCTTGGGGAGTAGCACAGATACGCAGTATTTT
TRBJ2-2	TRBV25-1	NA	TRBD2	CASSQGGAGELFF	TGTGCCAGCAGCCAGGGAGGGGCCGGGGAGCTGTTTTTT
TRBJ1-1	TRBV7-3	NA	NA	CASSLGGKNTEAFF	TGTGCCAGCAGCTTAGGGGGGAAAAACACTGAAGCTTTCTTT
TRBJ2-1	TRBV2	few	TRBD2	CASRPTSGRVYEQFF	TGTGCCAGCAGACCCACTAGCGGGAGGGTATATGAGCAGTTCTTC
TRBJ1-3	TRBV6-1	NA	NA	CASSPIGNTIYF	TGTGCCAGCAGTCCAATCGGAAACACCATATATTTT
TRBJ2-7	TRBV9	once	NA	CASSVGMSDGYEQYF	TGTGCCAGCAGCGTAGGAATGAGTGACGGTTACGAGCAGTACTTC
TRBJ1-4	TRBV4-2	NA	NA	CASSQERGRNEKLFF	TGTGCCAGCAGCCAAGAAAGGGGAAGGAATGAAAAACTGTTTTTT
TRBJ1-1	TRBV29-1	NA	TRBD1	CSVGGGRGPRGLTEAFF	TGCAGCGTTGGAGGGGGCAGGGGACCGCGGGGCCTCACTGAAGCTTTCTTT
TRBJ1-5	TRBV18	NA	NA	CASSPNGFGPQHF	TGTGCCAGCTCACCAAACGGTTTTGGACCCCAGCATTTT
TRBJ2-7	TRBV10-1	NA	NA	CASGRTLARADYEQYF	TGCGCCAGCGGGAGGACTTTGGCCAGGGCAGACTACGAGCAGTACTTC
TRBJ2-1	TRBV7-3	NA	NA	CASSQSGQQFF	TGTGCCAGCAGCCAGAGCGGGCAGCAGTTCTTC